Shown below are 20 T cell receptor beta chains from a single sample sequenced in a study of T cells in Graves' hyperthyroidism and ophthalmopathy. Amplified TCR beta CDR3 regions derived from RNA transcripts. The study used the HTBI primer set for a first-round RT-PCR of the TCR CDR3. A single record per CDR3 protein comes from TCRdb applying MiXCR to the multiplex PCR reads. The sample includes approximately 150,000 distinct CDR3 sequences, about a tenth seen only once; the top ten take approximately 20%. Input material: blood. The receptors were sampled from a woman between 18 and 29 years old with Graves' hyperthyroidism that later progressed to Graves' ophthalmopathy.

In this sample, this clonotype turned up many times. The V and J genes are TRBV30 and TRBJ1-1; D might be TRBD1 (6 bases). The CDR3 runs 12 residues. Germline V gene data show CDR1 as GTSNPN and CDR2 as SVGIG (reference sequence). Between the trimmed V and J ends, which lost 5 bases and 4 bases, there was a span of 11 bases. The CDR3 nucleotides read TGTGCCTGGGGGAGGACAGTCACTGAAGCTTTCTTT. Protein product: CAWGRTVTEAFF. Full variable domain (outside the CDR3, taken from reference TRBV30 and TRBJ1-1): SQTIHQWPATLVQPVGSPLSLECTVEGTSNPNLYWYRQAAGRGLQLLFYSVGIGQISSEVPQNLSASRPQDRQFILSSKKLLLSDSGFYLCAWGRTVTEAFFGQGTRLTVV.

This clonotype was counted ten times or more. The V and J genes are TRBV7-9 and TRBJ2-1; D might be TRBD2 (6 bases). V shed 5 bases and J shed 7 bases, with 12 bases lying between them. The CDR3 covers 13 residues. Germline V gene sequence: CDR1 SEHNR, CDR2 FQNEAQ (reference sequence). The DNA of the CDR3 is TGTGCCAGCAGCCTGGGACTCGTAAATGAGCAGTTCTTC. This codes for CASSLGLVNEQFF.

The sample holds many counts of this clonotype. This chain joins TRBV6-5 and TRBJ1-3; D call uncertain. V shed 2 bases and J shed 4 bases, with 12 bases lying between them. Germline CDR1 reads MNHEY; CDR2 reads SVGAGI. CDR3 length equals 15 residues. The CDR3 loop reads CASSYRGILGNTIYF. CDR3 bases: TGTGCCAGCAGTTACCGTGGGATACTCGGAAACACCATATATTTT.

Many counts were recorded for this clonotype. This chain connects TRBV18 to TRBJ2-5; unclear D gene. The V and J ends lost 3 bases and 3 bases respectively, with 8 bases between them. Germline V gene data show CDR1 as KGHSH and CDR2 as LQKENI. This CDR3 has 13 amino acids. In DNA form, the CDR3 reads TGTGCCAGCTCACCCGTGTCGAAAGAGACCCAGTACTTC. Translated, it gives CASSPVSKETQYF.

This clonotype was found many times. The chain couples TRBV9 to TRBJ2-2, with 8 bases aligning to TRBD1. CDR1 is SGDLS, CDR2 YYNGEE, per germline. CDR3 length equals 14 residues. Losses at the gene ends were 6 bases for V and 7 bases for J; bases not matched to a gene: 8. CDR3 region: CASTSRGLDGELFF. Here the CDR3 DNA reads TGTGCCAGCACAAGCAGGGGGCTGGACGGGGAGCTGTTTTTT.

A word on this clonotype: A single base separates this from a much larger clone, so it may be a read error. Written as DNA, the CDR3 is TGTGCCACCCGATATAATAGCACAGATACGCAGTATTTT. It specifies CATRYNSTDTQYF. This chain joins TRBV25-1 and TRBJ2-3; D not certain. The V and J ends lost 10 bases and 0 bases respectively, with 11 bases between them. Germline CDR1 and CDR2: MGHDK and SYGVNS. The CDR3 contains 13 residues.

This clonotype was found a few times. This rearrangement joins TRBV5-6 to TRBJ1-4; possible D gene TRBD1, 6 bases. The V end was cut by 5 bases, the J end by 3 bases, with 20 bases between. The CDR3 runs to 17 residues. In germline, CDR1 is SGHDT, CDR2 YYEEEE. CDR3 DNA sequence: TGTGCCAGCAGAAAACGGACGGGGGGCGCGGCTAATGAAAAACTGTTTTTT. Amino acids: CASRKRTGGAANEKLFF. Together with reference TRBV5-6 and TRBJ1-4, the CDR3 gives the full variable domain: DAGVTQSPTHLIKTRGQQVTLRCSPKSGHDTVSWYQQALGQGPQFIFQYYEEEERQRGNFPDRFSGHQFPNYSSELNVNALLLGDSALYLCASRKRTGGAANEKLFFGSGTQLSVL.

The gene calls are TRBV9 and TRBJ2-3, with 10 bases that match TRBD2. Germline loops: CDR1 SGDLS, CDR2 YYNGEE. The CDR3 is 19 amino acids. Losses at the gene ends were 1 base for V and 3 bases for J; bases not matched to a gene: 14. The CDR3 sequence is CASSVTGSGGTGSTDTQYF. The CDR3 DNA follows: TGTGCCAGCAGCGTAACAGGTAGCGGGGGGACAGGTAGTACAGATACGCAGTATTTT.

This clonotype was seen many times. The V and J genes are TRBV9 and TRBJ1-4; D may be TRBD1 (5 bases). In germline, CDR1 is SGDLS, CDR2 YYNGEE. This CDR3 has 15 amino acids. Trimming shortened V by 4 bases and J by 8 bases, and 18 bases separated the two germline ends. The CDR3 DNA reads TGTGCCAGCAGCTCAGGCTCAGGGATCCGCGAAAAACTGTTTTTT. This encodes CASSSGSGIREKLFF.

This clonotype was detected many times. This chain connects TRBV29-1 to TRBJ1-2; D uncertain. Trimming took 4 bases from V and 8 from J, leaving 11 bases between them. Looked up from germline, CDR1 is SQVTM and CDR2 is ANQGSEA. CDR3 length equals 11 residues. The CDR3: CSVVSVGGYTF. The CDR3 region has the DNA TGCAGCGTTGTATCGGTGGGCGGCTACACCTTC.

J is TRBJ2-3 and V is TRBV20-1; 10 nucleotides align to TRBD2. Germline-derived CDR1 and CDR2 are DFQATT and SNEGSKA (reference sequence). V shed 6 bases and J 4 bases; nucleotides not matched to a gene: 10. The CDR3 is 15 residues long. In DNA, the CDR3 is TGCAGTGCCAGATACAGCGGGAGGGTAGCAGATACGCAGTATTTT. Its translation: CSARYSGRVADTQYF.

Ten or more counts support this clonotype. The CDR3 spells CSASLPGYNEQFF. Written as DNA, the CDR3 is TGCAGTGCTAGTTTACCTGGATACAATGAGCAGTTCTTC. The chain combines TRBV20-1 with TRBJ2-1; D gene unclear. Trimming took 3 bases from V and 4 from J, leaving 10 bases between them. Per the germline V gene, CDR1 is DFQATT and CDR2 is SNEGSKA (reference sequence). The CDR3 has 13 amino acids.

This clonotype was seen at least ten times. The J gene is TRBJ2-2, the V gene TRBV15; no clear D. V lost 0 bases, J lost 5 bases, and 4 bases lay in between. The CDR3 is made up of 13 amino acids. Germline-derived CDR1 and CDR2 are LNHNV and YYDKDF (reference sequence). This CDR3 reads CATSRDRTGELFF. CDR3 bases: TGTGCCACCAGCAGAGACCGAACCGGGGAGCTGTTTTTT.

On this clonotype itself: At one of its ends the junction is not consistent with the germline gene, which may arise from a read error. CDR3: CASSLGGPGQPKHF. The CDR3 DNA sequence: TGTGCCAGCAGCTTGGGGGGGCCCGGCCAGCCCAAGCATTTT. This chain joins TRBV7-8 and TRBJ1-5, with a weak D call TRBD1 (6 bases). Germline-derived CDR1 and CDR2 are SGHVS and FQNEAQ. There are 14 residues in the CDR3.

Many counts were recorded for this clonotype. The rearrangement uses TRBV11-3 and TRBJ2-3; D gene ambiguous. Germline V gene sequence: CDR1 SGHNT, CDR2 YENEEA. This CDR3 is 14 amino acids long. The V end lost 5 bases, the J end lost 0 bases, and 9 bases lay between the germline ends. CDR3 nucleotides: TGTGCCAGCAGCAAGAGAGGAAGCACAGATACGCAGTATTTT. Translation: CASSKRGSTDTQYF.

J is TRBJ2-7 and V is TRBV6-5, with unresolved D. Trimming took 5 bases from V and 1 from J, leaving 9 bases between them. CDR1 is MNHEY and CDR2 is SVGAGI in the germline V gene. This CDR3 is 13 amino acids long. The DNA for the CDR3 is TGTGCCAGCAGTACTAACGGTTCCTACGAGCAGTACTTC. It encodes CASSTNGSYEQYF.

This clonotype was recorded at least ten times. This sequence joins TRBV6-1 and TRBJ2-1; D uncertain. V lost 6 bases to trimming and J lost 10 bases, with 10 bases between them. The germline V gene has CDR1 MNHNS and CDR2 SASEGT. The CDR3 is made up of 11 amino acids. DNA of the CDR3: TGTGCCAGCAGCCGCCGTGGGGAGCAGTTCTTC. Amino acid sequence: CASSRRGEQFF.

This clonotype showed up many times. The genes are TRBV6-1 and TRBJ2-7; TRBD2 might be the D (6 bases). Trimming removed 7 bases from V and 1 base from J, with 23 bases in between. The CDR3 has 17 residues. The germline V gene has CDR1 MNHNS and CDR2 SASEGT. Written as DNA, the CDR3 is TGTGCCAGCATTCCCGCGGCGGGAAAATTCATTTCCTACGAGCAGTACTTC. It yields the protein CASIPAAGKFISYEQYF.

There are many counts of this clonotype. The rearrangement joins TRBV27 to TRBJ2-7; 7 nucleotides line up with TRBD1. The length of the CDR3 is 14 residues. The germline gives CDR1 MNHEY, CDR2 SMNVEV (reference sequence). With 4 bases clipped from V and 2 bases from J, the junction kept 5 bases outside the gene matches. The CDR3 DNA follows: TGTGCCAGCAGTTCCCGGGACAGCACCTACGAGCAGTACTTC. It encodes CASSSRDSTYEQYF.

This clonotype was seen ten or more times. The rearrangement links TRBV10-3 to TRBJ2-7; TRBD1 aligns across 8 bases. CDR1 and CDR2 from the germline V gene are ENHRY and SYGVKD. The V gene end was trimmed by 10 bases and the J gene end by 2 bases; junction bases not matched to a gene: 13. The CDR3 runs 15 residues. Written as DNA, the CDR3 is TGTGCCACCGGGAACCAGGGACAGGCAGCCTACGAGCAGTACTTC. Translating it yields CATGNQGQAAYEQYF.